This T cell receptor beta chain was observed in a study of cytomegalovirus exposure and HLA in healthy donors. The PCR made use of 60 Vbeta and 13 Jbeta primers. Method: immunoSEQ multiplex PCR; TCRdb's copy keeps in-frame clones and lacks some. The table lists about 140,000 clones, over 60% of them singletons. Germline lookup yields CDR1 SGHVS and CDR2 FNYEAQ. The V and J ends lost 5 bases and 4 bases, in that order; junction bases with no gene match: 4. The CDR3 extends over 14 amino acids. This TCR was recovered from a woman between 45 and 65 years old in good health and CMV-seronegative. Sequencing used PBMCs. The chain combines TRBV7-6 with TRBJ1-5, with 8 bases fitting TRBD1. The CDR3 reads CASSRTGGNQPQHF. The CDR3 DNA sequence: TGTGCCAGCAGCAGAACAGGGGGTAATCAGCCCCAGCATTTT.